These 27 T cell receptor beta chains originate from one sample sequenced in a study of blood T cell repertoires in COVID-19. TCRdb keeps only in-frame clones here, not all; method: immunoSEQ multiplex PCR. Of approximately 440,000 clones in the sample, 90% were seen once. The specimen was PBMCs or T cells enriched from blood (not recorded which). The receptors were sampled from a man aged 18 to 29 who had recovered from COVID-19.

The V call is TRBV6-5, the J call TRBJ1-5; D not resolved. Deletions cut 4 bases from V and 3 bases from J, with 10 bases between. The germline V gene encodes CDR1 MNHEY and CDR2 SVGAGI. CDR3 size: 14 residues. The CDR3 sequence: CASSSSGPNQPQHF. The CDR3 DNA is TGTGCCAGCAGTTCCTCTGGGCCCAATCAGCCCCAGCATTTT.

The gene calls are TRBV6-5 and TRBJ1-5; tentatively, D is TRBD1 (5 bases). The CDR3 has 15 amino acids. With 5 bases removed from V and 0 bases from J, the gap between germline ends came to 11 bases. Germline loops: CDR1 MNHEY, CDR2 SVGAGI. In DNA form, the CDR3 reads TGTGCCAGCAGTACCACAGGAGATAGCAATCAGCCCCAGCATTTT. Translation gives CASSTTGDSNQPQHF.

The gene calls are TRBV5-1 and TRBJ1-1, with D hard to call. The CDR3 is made up of 15 amino acids. The V end was cut by 4 bases, the J end by 4 bases, with 17 bases between. Per germline, CDR1 SGHRS and CDR2 YFSETQ. CDR3 in DNA: TGCGCCAGCAGCCCTGGCGCGGGGTTCAGCACTGAAGCTTTCTTT. Residues: CASSPGAGFSTEAFF.

The V and J genes are TRBV15 and TRBJ2-5; 10 nucleotides align to TRBD2. Per germline, CDR1 LNHNV and CDR2 YYDKDF (reference sequence). The J segment lost 2 bases and the V segment lost 5 bases, leaving 8 bases of the junction unmatched. The CDR3 spans 16 residues. The CDR3 sequence is CATSPRLAGAQETQYF. The CDR3 region has the DNA TGTGCCACCAGCCCCCGACTAGCGGGCGCTCAAGAGACCCAGTACTTC.

V is TRBV9 and J is TRBJ1-2, with no clear D. From germline, CDR1 is SGDLS and CDR2 YYNGEE. V was trimmed by 0 bases and J by 3 bases, leaving 12 bases between them. The CDR3 loop spans 15 amino acids. CDR3 residues: CASSVAYTVDYGYTF. CDR3 sequence (DNA): TGTGCCAGCAGCGTAGCTTACACAGTGGACTATGGCTACACCTTC.

This chain links TRBV7-9 with TRBJ1-1; D unclear. With 3 bases removed from V and 5 bases from J, the gap between germline ends came to 16 bases. Germline CDR1 and CDR2: SEHNR and FQNEAQ (reference sequence). The length of the CDR3 is 15 residues. This chain's CDR3 is CASSLRATEGTEAFF. CDR3 sequence (DNA): TGTGCCAGCAGCTTGAGGGCGACGGAAGGGACTGAAGCTTTCTTT.

This rearrangement joins TRBV2 to TRBJ1-3; D is uncertain. The CDR3 spans 11 residues. Germline-derived CDR1 and CDR2 are SNHLY and FYNNEI. Trimming took off 6 bases at V and 9 bases at J, with 9 bases between the two ends. In DNA, the CDR3 is TGTGCCAGCAGCCCTGGCGGCACCATATATTTT. Translating gives CASSPGGTIYF.

CDR3 DNA sequence: TGTGCCAGCAGCTACAGCGCAGGGGCATACTCTGGAAACACCATATATTTT. This translates into CASSYSAGAYSGNTIYF. This chain joins TRBV11-3 and TRBJ1-3; D might be TRBD1 (6 bases). Trimming left V 4 bases short and J 0 bases short, with 16 bases between. Germline values: CDR1 SGHNT, CDR2 YENEEA. The CDR3 length is 17 residues.

The rearrangement links TRBV7-3 to TRBJ2-3; 9 bases are shared with TRBD2. The trim removed 5 bases at V and 3 bases at J, leaving 6 bases unmatched. The CDR3 spans 15 residues. The germline CDR1 and CDR2 sequences are SGHTA and FQGTGA. The CDR3 DNA follows: TGTGCCAGCAGCATCTTTAGCGGGAGTACAGATACGCAGTATTTT. Its translation is CASSIFSGSTDTQYF.

CDR3 loop: CASSELGGGVSYEQYF. The CDR3 nucleotides read TGTGCCAGCAGTGAATTAGGCGGGGGTGTTTCCTACGAGCAGTACTTC. The rearrangement joins TRBV6-1 to TRBJ2-7; TRBD2 matches at 7 bases. The CDR3 runs 16 residues. V lost 2 bases, J lost 1 base, and 8 bases stayed unmatched. Germline V gene lookup returns CDR1 MNHNS and CDR2 SASEGT.

The genes are TRBV10-3 and TRBJ1-1; D might be TRBD1 (6 bases). Germline lookup yields CDR1 ENHRY and CDR2 SYGVKD. The CDR3 extends over 14 amino acids. V lost 4 bases and J 0 bases, leaving 9 bases between the germline ends. The CDR3 DNA reads as TGTGCCATCAGTGGGGGGCTAGTGAACACTGAAGCTTTCTTT. Protein: CAISGGLVNTEAFF.

This sequence joins TRBV7-9 and TRBJ2-2, with 7 bases lining up with TRBD1. Losses at the gene ends were 5 bases for V and 3 bases for J; bases not matched to a gene: 6. Germline V gene data show CDR1 as SEHNR and CDR2 as FQNEAQ (reference sequence). This CDR3 has 15 residues. The CDR3 nucleotides read TGTGCCAGCAGCCCAAGGGGGCCGGACACCGGGGAGCTGTTTTTT. Its translation: CASSPRGPDTGELFF. The full variable domain, its missing parts supplied by reference TRBV7-9 and TRBJ2-2, is DTGVSQNPRHKITKRGQNVTFRCDPISEHNRLYWYRQTLGQGPEFLTYFQNEAQLEKSRLLSDRFSAERPKGSFSTLEIQRTEQGDSAMYLCASSPRGPDTGELFFGEGSRLTVL.

The chain carries TRBV4-1 and TRBJ1-5, with D uncertain. The V end was cut by 1 base, the J end by 4 bases, with 11 bases between. The CDR3 contains 15 residues. CDR1 and CDR2 from the germline V gene are MGHRA and YSYEKL. Here the CDR3 DNA reads TGCGCCAGCAGCCAAGTCGGCAGGATGAATCAGCCCCAGCATTTT. The encoded protein is CASSQVGRMNQPQHF.

V usage is TRBV18 and J usage is TRBJ1-4, with 9 nucleotides matching TRBD1. The CDR3 length is 17 residues. Germline assignment: CDR1 KGHSH and CDR2 LQKENI. Unmatched junction bases numbered 12, after V lost 2 bases and J lost 8 bases. The DNA of the CDR3 is TGTGCCAGCTCACCAAACATTGCCGACAGGGGGGAAGAAAAACTGTTTTTT. Its translation is CASSPNIADRGEEKLFF.

The chain employs TRBV5-4 and TRBJ2-1, with 7 nucleotides matching TRBD1. Germline lookup yields CDR1 SGHNT and CDR2 YYREEE (reference sequence). The trim removed 7 bases at V and 5 bases at J, leaving 6 bases unmatched. CDR3 length equals 13 residues. CDR3 region: CASGYRGNNEQFF. The CDR3 DNA sequence: TGTGCCAGCGGGTACAGGGGTAACAATGAGCAGTTCTTC.

The V call is TRBV11-2, the J call TRBJ1-4; D gene uncertain. Germline V lookup: CDR1 SGHAT, CDR2 FQNNGV. V was pared by 0 bases and J by 7 bases, with 6 bases between. The CDR3 is 13 residues long. The CDR3 sequence is CASSLDLSEKLFF. As DNA, the CDR3 is TGTGCCAGCAGCTTAGATCTGAGTGAAAAACTGTTTTTT.

J is TRBJ1-6 and V is TRBV27; possibly TRBD1 for D (5 bases). V was cut by 3 bases and J by 2 bases, with 11 bases left in between. Germline-derived CDR1 and CDR2 are MNHEY and SMNVEV (reference sequence). This CDR3 is 16 amino acids long. Here the CDR3 reads CASSFSSGTYNSPLHF. CDR3 bases: TGTGCCAGCAGTTTCTCTTCAGGGACCTATAATTCACCCCTCCACTTT.

This clone was picked up one time. This specimen includes other DNA sequences encoding the same CDR3. The V call is TRBV7-2, the J call TRBJ2-7, with 9 bases aligning to TRBD2. The germline gives CDR1 SGHTA, CDR2 FQGNSA. The CDR3 consists of 15 residues. The V gene end was trimmed by 1 base and the J gene end by 3 bases; junction bases not matched to a gene: 4. Written as DNA, the CDR3 is TGTGCCAGCAGCTTAGGCGGGGGGGCCGTCTACGAGCAGTACTTC. Translation: CASSLGGGAVYEQYF.

The chain recombines TRBV19 with TRBJ1-3; possible D gene TRBD1, 6 bases. The germline V gene encodes CDR1 LNHDA and CDR2 SQIVND (reference sequence). Trimming stripped 3 bases from V and 3 bases from J, with 18 bases between. This CDR3 comprises 17 residues. The CDR3 coding sequence is TGTGCCAGTAGTATTTTAGGCGGGGGGCGAGGTGGAAACACCATATATTTT. It translates to CASSILGGGRGGNTIYF.

The rearrangement links TRBV5-1 to TRBJ1-3, with TRBD1 matching 11 bases. V lost 4 bases to trimming and J lost 2 bases; unmatched junction nucleotides: 5. Looked up from germline, CDR1 is SGHRS and CDR2 is YFSETQ. The CDR3 is 16 residues long. The CDR3 here is CASSRPGQGAGNTIYF. CDR3 DNA: TGCGCCAGCAGCCGCCCGGGACAGGGGGCTGGAAACACCATATATTTT.

V is TRBV4-2 and J is TRBJ2-3; 7 bases agree with TRBD2. V lost 2 bases and J lost 3; bases outside the gene matches: 5. Germline CDR1 reads LGHNA; CDR2 reads YNFKEQ. The CDR3 consists of 15 residues. CDR3 in DNA: TGTGCCAGCAGCCAACCCGGGACTAAAACAGATACGCAGTATTTT. Translating it yields CASSQPGTKTDTQYF.

This clone has just a few counts. V is TRBV7-6 and J is TRBJ2-1; 8 positions agree with TRBD2. Germline CDR1 reads SGHVS; CDR2 reads FNYEAQ. With 6 bases clipped from V and 7 bases from J, the junction kept 14 bases outside the gene matches. The CDR3 sequence is 16 residues long. CDR3 in amino acids: CASSSATSGQKNEQFF. The CDR3 coding sequence is TGTGCCAGCAGTTCCGCCACTAGCGGCCAAAAAAATGAGCAGTTCTTC.

The chain couples TRBV25-1 to TRBJ1-6, with D hard to call. Trimming shortened V by 7 bases and J by 9 bases, and 13 bases separated the two germline ends. Germline assignment: CDR1 MGHDK and CDR2 SYGVNS. The CDR3 is 13 residues long. CDR3 nucleotides: TGTGCCAGCAAGGAGGGTCTGATTTCACCCCTCCACTTT. Amino acids: CASKEGLISPLHF.

This clone was observed many times. The CDR3 DNA is TGTGCCAGCAGCCCGGAGGGGTTTTCCTATGGCTACACCTTC. Translated, it gives CASSPEGFSYGYTF. The chain has TRBV27 and TRBJ1-2; tentative D call: TRBD1 (5 bases). Germline V CDR1 and CDR2: MNHEY, SMNVEV (reference sequence). V was pared by 6 bases and J by 4 bases, with 15 bases between. The CDR3 extends over 14 amino acids.

The chain joins TRBV28 to TRBJ1-1, with D possibly being TRBD1 (6 bases). Germline CDR1 and CDR2: MDHEN and SYDVKM. CDR3 size: 15 residues. The germline V and J ends were trimmed by 4 bases and 3 bases, with 15 bases remaining between them. CDR3: CASSSWQGRDTEAFF. The CDR3 nucleotides are TGTGCCAGCAGTTCCTGGCAGGGGCGAGACACTGAAGCTTTCTTT. The variable domain in full, with the rest retrieved from reference TRBV28 and TRBJ1-1, is DVKVTQSSRYLVKRTGEKVFLECVQDMDHENMFWYRQDPGLGLRLIYFSYDVKMKEKGDIPEGYSVSREKKERFSLILESASTNQTSMYLCASSSWQGRDTEAFFGQGTRLTVV.

This sequence joins TRBV9 and TRBJ2-1, with 10 bases identical to TRBD2. The CDR3 has 17 amino acids. Germline V gene data show CDR1 as SGDLS and CDR2 as YYNGEE. The V segment lost 6 bases and the J segment 4 bases; nucleotides outside the gene matches: 13. DNA for the CDR3: TGTGCCAGCACCGAGGGAGCGGGAGGGCCCGGGTACAATGAGCAGTTCTTC. Translating it yields CASTEGAGGPGYNEQFF. The variable domain in full, completed from reference TRBV9 and TRBJ2-1, reads DSGVTQTPKHLITATGQRVTLRCSPRSGDLSVYWYQQSLDQGLQFLIQYYNGEERAKGNILERFSAQQFPDLHSELNLSSLELGDSALYFCASTEGAGGPGYNEQFFGPGTRLTVL.

The chain carries TRBV7-2 and TRBJ2-2; D remains unclear. Per the germline V gene, CDR1 is SGHTA and CDR2 is FQGNSA. The CDR3 runs 15 residues. V was pared by 1 base and J by 0 bases, with 6 bases between. This CDR3 is CASSLGLANTGELFF. The CDR3 DNA is TGTGCCAGCAGCTTAGGGCTCGCGAACACCGGGGAGCTGTTTTTT.